The clone carrying this TCR beta chain showed up just once. Its antigen remains unknown. The treatment denotes: roughly nine-day PBMC culture with coronavirus spike peptide pools or control peptides (ViraFEST assay). The PCR-positive dates, March through December 2020, came before the US Alpha, Beta and Delta variants. The CDR3 has 15 residues. V lost 6 bases and J 7 bases, leaving 25 bases between the germline ends. Germline V gives CDR1 DFQATT, CDR2 SNEGSKA (reference sequence). This sample is drawn from a study of vaccination and CD4 T cells after COVID-19. For the study at large: Participants got two doses of BNT162b2 or mRNA-1273 vaccine.

Cultured CD4+ T-cell DNA underwent Oncomine TCR Beta short-read sequencing. TCRdb itself ran the PCR reads through MiXCR, one entry per CDR3 protein. The repertoire holds roughly 10,000 distinct CDR3 sequences, with around two thirds as singletons. The chain links TRBV20-1 to TRBJ2-7, with D perhaps being TRBD1 or TRBD2 (6 bases each). The TCR sequence derives from a human donor who had recovered from COVID-19. The sequencing sample was made of CD4+ T cells from blood, cultured in vitro. The CDR3, as DNA: TGCAGTGCCCAAGTAGGGGGGAGTTGGGGTGAGGAGCAGTACTTC. Translated: CSAQVGGSWGEEQYF.